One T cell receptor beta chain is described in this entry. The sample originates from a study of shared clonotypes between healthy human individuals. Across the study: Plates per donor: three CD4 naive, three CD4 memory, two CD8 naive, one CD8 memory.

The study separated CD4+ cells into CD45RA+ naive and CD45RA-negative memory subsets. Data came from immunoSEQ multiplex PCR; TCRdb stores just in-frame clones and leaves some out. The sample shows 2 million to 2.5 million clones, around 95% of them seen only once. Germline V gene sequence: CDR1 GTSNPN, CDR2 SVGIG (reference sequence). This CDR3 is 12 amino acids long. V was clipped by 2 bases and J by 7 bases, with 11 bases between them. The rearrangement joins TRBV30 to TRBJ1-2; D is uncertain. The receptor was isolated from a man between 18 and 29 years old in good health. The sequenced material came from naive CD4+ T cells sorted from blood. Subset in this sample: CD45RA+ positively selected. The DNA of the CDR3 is TGTGCCTGGAGTCCTACTACTATTGGCTACACCTTC. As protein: CAWSPTTIGYTF.